The 17 T cell receptor beta chains below were found in one sample sequenced in a study of blood T cells in healthy people across ages. Combining a sample-barcoded 5' primer with a J-beta primer mix, a second PCR ran for roughly 6 to 11 cycles. MiXCR, applied by TCRdb to the 5' RACE reads, yields one record per CDR3 protein. The data hold about a million distinct CDR3 sequences, with around two fifths observed a single time. Sequences were obtained from blood. The source is a man aged 18 to 30 in good health.

The CDR3 spells CASSATGSPNYGYTF. The CDR3 bases are TGTGCCAGCAGCGCAACAGGGTCCCCGAACTATGGCTACACCTTC. This chain uses TRBV7-9 with TRBJ1-2, with D tentatively TRBD1 (6 bases). V gave up 5 bases and J gave up 2 bases, with 15 bases separating them. The germline CDR1 and CDR2 sequences are SEHNR and FQNEAQ (reference sequence). The CDR3 has 15 amino acids.

This sequence joins TRBV20-1 and TRBJ1-3; perhaps TRBD1 as D (5 bases). The V and J ends lost 5 bases and 0 bases respectively, with 11 bases between them. Germline CDR1 is DFQATT and CDR2 is SNEGSKA (reference sequence). CDR3 length: 14 amino acids. For the CDR3, the DNA is TGCAGTGCTTTACAGGCCAACTCTGGAAACACCATATATTTT. This translates into CSALQANSGNTIYF.

This chain joins TRBV5-1 and TRBJ2-1; D unresolved. This CDR3 spans 14 amino acids. Per germline, CDR1 SGHRS and CDR2 YFSETQ. Trimming took 0 bases from V and 5 from J, leaving 9 bases between them. The CDR3 bases are TGCGCCAGCAGCTTGGTAATAAGAGACAATGAGCAGTTCTTC. Translating gives CASSLVIRDNEQFF.

This clonotype was seen a single time. At one boundary the junction diverges from the germline segment, which might be a read error. The chain recombines TRBV7-9 with TRBJ1-2, with a weak D call TRBD1 (6 bases). CDR1 SEHNR and CDR2 FQNEAQ come from the germline V gene (reference sequence). CDR3 length: 15 residues. In DNA, the CDR3 is TGTGCCAGCAGCGCCAATGCCCCGGGGGCCTATAGCTACACCTTC. Translation gives CASSANAPGAYSYTF.

The rearrangement uses TRBV4-3 and TRBJ1-1; D not resolved. V was cut by 7 bases and J by 1 base, with 10 bases left in between. The germline V gene has CDR1 LGHNA and CDR2 YSLEER. This CDR3 is built from 13 residues. The CDR3 here is CASNYTKNTEAFF. DNA of the CDR3: TGCGCCAGCAACTACACAAAGAACACTGAAGCTTTCTTT.

This sequence joins TRBV7-9 and TRBJ1-1; no firm D call. CDR1 is SEHNR, CDR2 FQNEAQ, per germline (reference sequence). The V end lost 5 bases, the J end lost 7 bases, and 14 bases lay between the germline ends. This CDR3 is 13 amino acids long. CDR3 bases: TGTGCCAGCAGCCCCTCCGGGTCAGGTGAAGCTTTCTTT. It encodes CASSPSGSGEAFF.

The chain links TRBV4-1 to TRBJ2-1; D unclear. Trimming took 0 bases from V and 1 from J, leaving 10 bases between them. The CDR3 is 16 residues long. Per the germline V gene, CDR1 is MGHRA and CDR2 is YSYEKL. The CDR3 sequence is CASSQERAQSYNEQFF. Here the CDR3 DNA reads TGCGCCAGCAGCCAAGAACGGGCACAATCCTACAATGAGCAGTTCTTC.

In this sample, this clonotype turned up once. V usage is TRBV7-2 and J usage is TRBJ1-2; possible D gene TRBD1, 5 bases. Germline V CDR1 and CDR2: SGHTA, FQGNSA. The CDR3 has 13 amino acids. The V and J ends lost 5 bases and 6 bases respectively, with 13 bases between them. The CDR3 loop is CASSPGTAHGYTF. The CDR3 DNA is TGTGCCAGCAGCCCCGGGACGGCCCATGGCTACACCTTC. Variable domain in full (rest from reference TRBV7-2 and TRBJ1-2): GAGVSQSPSNKVTEKGKDVELRCDPISGHTALYWYRQSLGQGLEFLIYFQGNSAPDKSGLPSDRFSAERTGGSVSTLTIQRTQQEDSAVYLCASSPGTAHGYTFGSGTRLTVV.

A word on this clonotype: At one of its ends the junction is not consistent with the germline gene, which may arise from a read error. The chain uses TRBV20-1 and TRBJ1-2, with D tentatively TRBD1 (5 bases). The CDR3 extends over 12 amino acids. CDR1 and CDR2 from the germline V gene are DFQATT and SNEGSKA (reference sequence). CDR3 region: CSASRVDYGYTF. The CDR3 region has the DNA TGCAGTGCTAGCAGGGTGGACTACGGCTACACCTTC.

In this sample, this clonotype turned up a few times. The rearrangement joins TRBV28 to TRBJ2-7, with a weak D call TRBD2 (5 bases). The tail of the sequence fits TRBJ2-5 better, so the J call may be wrong. Germline V gene data show CDR1 as MDHEN and CDR2 as SYDVKM. CDR3 size: 16 residues. CDR3 protein: CASSFGTGDRWETQYF. The DNA of the CDR3 is TGTGCCAGCAGTTTTGGAACCGGGGATCGCTGGGAGACCCAGTACTTC.

J is TRBJ1-4 and V is TRBV7-6; D is unresolved. The CDR3 totals 14 residues. V was trimmed by 0 bases and J by 5 bases, leaving 7 bases between them. Germline V CDR1 and CDR2: SGHVS, FNYEAQ. The CDR3 region is CASSLAASNEKLFF. DNA of the CDR3: TGTGCCAGCAGCTTAGCGGCGTCAAATGAAAAACTGTTTTTT. Full variable domain (remainder filled in from reference TRBV7-6 and TRBJ1-4): GAGVSQSPRYKVTKRGQDVALRCDPISGHVSLYWYRQALGQGPEFLTYFNYEAQQDKSGLPNDRFSAERPEGSISTLTIQRTEQRDSAMYRCASSLAASNEKLFFGSGTQLSVL.

The J gene is TRBJ1-1, the V gene TRBV5-6; D remains ambiguous. V lost 6 bases and J 1 base, leaving 13 bases between the germline ends. The CDR3 totals 14 residues. Germline lookup yields CDR1 SGHDT and CDR2 YYEEEE. CDR3 nucleotides: TGTGCCAGCACCTTTGGAACAGAGAACACTGAAGCTTTCTTT. Amino acids: CASTFGTENTEAFF.

The table lists this clonotype with many counts. CDR3 DNA: TGCAGTGCTAGACCCCTCGGACTAGCGGACTTGACAGATACGCAGTATTTT. Amino acid sequence: CSARPLGLADLTDTQYF. The V and J genes are TRBV20-1 and TRBJ2-3; 10 bases fit TRBD2. Germline CDR1 reads DFQATT; CDR2 reads SNEGSKA (reference sequence). This CDR3 is built from 17 residues. The ends lost 2 bases at V and 3 bases at J; junction bases unmatched: 11.

The chain employs TRBV7-2 and TRBJ1-4; a possible D gene is TRBD1 (6 bases). Trimming took 5 bases from V and 4 from J, leaving 17 bases between them. Germline CDR1 is SGHTA and CDR2 is FQGNSA. This CDR3 is built from 16 residues. CDR3 sequence reads: CASSPQLGAGNEKLFF. CDR3 coding DNA: TGTGCCAGCAGCCCCCAGCTGGGGGCCGGTAATGAAAAACTGTTTTTT. The full variable domain, completed using reference TRBV7-2 and TRBJ1-4, is GAGVSQSPSNKVTEKGKDVELRCDPISGHTALYWYRQSLGQGLEFLIYFQGNSAPDKSGLPSDRFSAERTGGSVSTLTIQRTQQEDSAVYLCASSPQLGAGNEKLFFGSGTQLSVL.

The J gene is TRBJ1-1, the V gene TRBV30; D might be TRBD1 (5 bases). The CDR3 runs 11 residues. Trimming removed 2 bases from V and 6 bases from J, with 7 bases in between. Germline V gene sequence: CDR1 GTSNPN, CDR2 SVGIG (reference sequence). This CDR3 is CAWSQGSEAFF. The CDR3 region has the DNA TGTGCCTGGAGTCAGGGATCTGAAGCTTTCTTT.

The J gene is TRBJ2-3, the V gene TRBV4-2; 7 nucleotides agree with TRBD1. The CDR3 has 16 amino acids. The V segment lost 0 bases and the J segment 4 bases; nucleotides outside the gene matches: 7. Germline V gives CDR1 LGHNA, CDR2 YNFKEQ. Here the CDR3 DNA reads TGTGCCAGCAGCCAAGAGTACAGGGGTGTATCAGATACGCAGTATTTT. This sequence encodes CASSQEYRGVSDTQYF.

The table lists this clonotype with a few counts. The chain links TRBV5-6 to TRBJ2-1, with 12 bases aligning to TRBD2. The CDR3 is made up of 15 amino acids. Germline V gives CDR1 SGHDT, CDR2 YYEEEE. After removal of 4 bases from V and 10 bases from J, the junction contained 9 bases not matched to a gene. DNA of the CDR3: TGTGCCAGCAGCATAGGGCTAGCGGGGGGGCAGGAGCAGTTCTTC. This translates into CASSIGLAGGQEQFF.